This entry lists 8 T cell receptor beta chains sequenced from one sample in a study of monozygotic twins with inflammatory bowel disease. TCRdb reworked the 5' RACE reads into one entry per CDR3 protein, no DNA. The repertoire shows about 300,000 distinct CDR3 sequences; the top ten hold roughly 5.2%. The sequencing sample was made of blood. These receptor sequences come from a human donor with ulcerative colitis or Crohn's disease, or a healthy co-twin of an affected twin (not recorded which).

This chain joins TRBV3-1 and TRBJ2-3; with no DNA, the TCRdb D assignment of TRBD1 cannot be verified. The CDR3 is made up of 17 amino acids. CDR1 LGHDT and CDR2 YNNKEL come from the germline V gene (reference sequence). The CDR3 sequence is CASSQALGARPTDTQYF.

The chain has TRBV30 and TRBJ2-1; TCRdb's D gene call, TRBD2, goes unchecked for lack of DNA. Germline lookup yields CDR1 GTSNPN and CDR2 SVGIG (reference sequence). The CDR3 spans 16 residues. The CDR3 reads CAWKMGGRSTYNEQFF.

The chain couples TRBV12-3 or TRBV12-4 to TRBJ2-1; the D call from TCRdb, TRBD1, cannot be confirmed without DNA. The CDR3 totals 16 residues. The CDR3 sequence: CASRPTGTGEDNEQFF.

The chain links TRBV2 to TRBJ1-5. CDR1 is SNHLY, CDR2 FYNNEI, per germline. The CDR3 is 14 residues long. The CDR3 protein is CASSELGIWQPQHF.

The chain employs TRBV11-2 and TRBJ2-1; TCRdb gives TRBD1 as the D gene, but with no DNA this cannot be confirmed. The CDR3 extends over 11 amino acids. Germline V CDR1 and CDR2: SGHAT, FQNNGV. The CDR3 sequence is CASSQQGIKFF.

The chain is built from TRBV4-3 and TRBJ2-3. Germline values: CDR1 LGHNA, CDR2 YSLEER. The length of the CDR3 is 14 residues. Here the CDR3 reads CASSQSTRTDTQYF.

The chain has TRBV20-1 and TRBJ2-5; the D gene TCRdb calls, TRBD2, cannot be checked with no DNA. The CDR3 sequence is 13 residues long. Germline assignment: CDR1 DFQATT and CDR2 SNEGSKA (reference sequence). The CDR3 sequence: CSARRTSRETQYF.

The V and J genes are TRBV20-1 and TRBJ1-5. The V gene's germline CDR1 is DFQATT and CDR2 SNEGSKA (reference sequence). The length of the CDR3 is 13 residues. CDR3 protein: CSAILDRNQPQHF.